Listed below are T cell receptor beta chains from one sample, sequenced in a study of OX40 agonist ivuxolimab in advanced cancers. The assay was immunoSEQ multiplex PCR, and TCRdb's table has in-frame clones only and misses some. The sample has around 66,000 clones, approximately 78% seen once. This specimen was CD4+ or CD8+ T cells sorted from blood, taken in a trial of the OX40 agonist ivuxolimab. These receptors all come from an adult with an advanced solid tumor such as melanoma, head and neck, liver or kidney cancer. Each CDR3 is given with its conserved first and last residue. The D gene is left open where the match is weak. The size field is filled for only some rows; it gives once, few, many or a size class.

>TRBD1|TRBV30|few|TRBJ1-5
CAADRGRNQPQHF
TGTGCCGCGGACAGGGGGCGCAATCAGCCCCAGCATTTT
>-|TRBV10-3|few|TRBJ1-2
CAIKQGWGYTF
TGTGCCATCAAGCAGGGCTGGGGCTACACCTTC
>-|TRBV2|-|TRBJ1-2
CASQSGLAGYTF
TGTGCCAGCCAGAGCGGGCTGGCCGGCTACACCTTC
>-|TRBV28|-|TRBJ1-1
CASSLAGSLSTEAFF
TGTGCCAGCAGTTTAGCGGGAAGTTTGAGCACTGAAGCTTTCTTT
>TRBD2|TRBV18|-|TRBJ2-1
CASSPGLAGVEQFF
TGTGCCAGCTCCCCGGGACTAGCGGGAGTTGAGCAGTTCTTC
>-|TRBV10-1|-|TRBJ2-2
CASKRNTGELFF
TGCGCCAGCAAAAGAAACACCGGGGAGCTGTTTTTT
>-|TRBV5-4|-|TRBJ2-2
CASSSLGRSANTGELFF
TGTGCCAGCAGCTCCCTAGGGAGGTCCGCGAACACCGGGGAGCTGTTTTTT
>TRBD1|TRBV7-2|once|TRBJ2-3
CASSSTGISTDTQYF
TGTGCCAGCAGCTCGACAGGGATAAGCACAGATACGCAGTATTTT
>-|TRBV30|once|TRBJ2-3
CAWSRTLSTDTQYF
TGTGCCTGGAGTCGAACCCTTAGCACAGATACGCAGTATTTT
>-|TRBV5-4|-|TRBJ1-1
CASSLSSMRTTEAFF
TGTGCCAGCAGCTTGTCCAGCATGCGTACCACTGAAGCTTTCTTT
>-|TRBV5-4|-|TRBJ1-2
CASSSGTTLYGYTF
TGTGCCAGCAGCTCCGGGACAACCCTTTATGGCTACACCTTC
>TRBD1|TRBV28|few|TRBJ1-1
CASSKNRGTNTEAFF
TGTGCCAGCAGTAAGAACAGGGGAACGAACACTGAAGCTTTCTTT
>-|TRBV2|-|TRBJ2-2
CASTLDEGRGTGELFF
TGTGCCAGCACCTTGGACGAGGGTAGGGGAACCGGGGAGCTGTTTTTT
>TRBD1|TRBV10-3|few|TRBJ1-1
CAIAGTGLSMNTEAFF
TGTGCCATCGCGGGGACAGGGCTCTCCATGAACACTGAAGCTTTCTTT
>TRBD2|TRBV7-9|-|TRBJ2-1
CASSPRLAGSGNEQFF
TGTGCCAGCAGCCCCAGACTAGCGGGGTCTGGGAATGAGCAGTTCTTC
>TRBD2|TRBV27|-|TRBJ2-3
CASSHPAGLASTDTQYF
TGTGCCAGCAGTCATCCCGCCGGACTAGCGAGTACAGATACGCAGTATTTT
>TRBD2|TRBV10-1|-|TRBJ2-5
CASTRSGGRDQETQYF
TGCGCCAGCACCAGGAGTGGCGGGAGGGACCAAGAGACCCAGTACTTC
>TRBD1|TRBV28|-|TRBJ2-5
CASSLSGTGGKETQYF
TGTGCCAGCAGCCTCTCTGGGACAGGGGGCAAAGAGACCCAGTACTTC
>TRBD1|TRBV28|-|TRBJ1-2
CASSKGTGGSRGYTF
TGTGCCAGCAGTAAGGGGACAGGGGGGAGTCGAGGCTACACCTTC
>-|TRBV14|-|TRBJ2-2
CASSRQVRTGELFF
TGTGCCAGCAGCCGACAGGTCCGCACCGGGGAGCTGTTTTTT
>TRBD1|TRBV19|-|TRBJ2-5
CASRGQGSRETQYF
TGTGCCAGTAGGGGACAGGGGTCTAGGGAGACCCAGTACTTC
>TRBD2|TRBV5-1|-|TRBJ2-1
CASSTGGRYEQFF
TGCGCCAGCAGTACGGGGGGTCGGTATGAGCAGTTCTTC
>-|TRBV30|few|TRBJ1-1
CAHGETEAFF
TGTGCCCACGGGGAAACTGAAGCTTTCTTT
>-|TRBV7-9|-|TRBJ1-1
CASSRGGVEAFF
TGTGCCAGCAGTCGCGGAGGGGTTGAAGCTTTCTTT
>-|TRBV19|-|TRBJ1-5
CASSIGASNQPQHF
TGTGCCAGTAGTATAGGGGCTAGCAATCAGCCCCAGCATTTT
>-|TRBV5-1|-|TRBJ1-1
CASSLGSLNTEAFF
TGCGCCAGCAGCTTGGGCAGCCTGAACACTGAAGCTTTCTTT
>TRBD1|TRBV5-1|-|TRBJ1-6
CASSQGGRTWNSPLHF
TGCGCCAGCAGCCAGGGGGGGCGGACTTGGAATTCACCCCTCCACTTT
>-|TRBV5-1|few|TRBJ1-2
CASAYSGVLSDYTF
TGCGCCAGCGCCTACTCTGGGGTACTTTCTGACTACACCTTC
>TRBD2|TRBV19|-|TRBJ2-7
CASSAASLSGRALYEQYF
TGTGCCAGTAGTGCGGCAAGCCTTAGCGGGAGGGCCTTATACGAGCAGTACTTC
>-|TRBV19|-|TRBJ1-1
CASSTGRSTEAFF
TGTGCCAGTAGCACCGGTAGAAGCACTGAAGCTTTCTTT
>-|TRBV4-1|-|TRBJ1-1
CASSQMDSLNTEAFF
TGCGCCAGCAGCCAAATGGACAGTCTGAACACTGAAGCTTTCTTT
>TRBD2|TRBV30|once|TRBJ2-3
CAWSVGGGRADTQYF
TGTGCCTGGAGTGTGGGCGGGGGTCGGGCAGATACGCAGTATTTT
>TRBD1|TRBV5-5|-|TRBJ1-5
CASSLWGTDERGSNQPQHF
TGTGCCAGCAGCTTGTGGGGGACAGACGAAAGAGGGAGCAATCAGCCCCAGCATTTT
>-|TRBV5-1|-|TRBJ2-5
CASSLQETQYF
TGCGCCAGCAGCTTGCAAGAGACCCAGTACTTC
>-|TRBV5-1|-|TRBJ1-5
CASSLGDQGSGQPQHF
TGCGCCAGCAGCTTGGGGGATCAGGGGTCCGGGCAGCCCCAGCATTTT
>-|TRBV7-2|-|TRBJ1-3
CASSLMGASGNTIYF
TGTGCCAGCAGCTTAATGGGGGCGTCTGGAAACACCATATATTTT
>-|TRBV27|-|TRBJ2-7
CASNRANEQYF
TGTGCCAGCAACAGGGCCAACGAGCAGTACTTC